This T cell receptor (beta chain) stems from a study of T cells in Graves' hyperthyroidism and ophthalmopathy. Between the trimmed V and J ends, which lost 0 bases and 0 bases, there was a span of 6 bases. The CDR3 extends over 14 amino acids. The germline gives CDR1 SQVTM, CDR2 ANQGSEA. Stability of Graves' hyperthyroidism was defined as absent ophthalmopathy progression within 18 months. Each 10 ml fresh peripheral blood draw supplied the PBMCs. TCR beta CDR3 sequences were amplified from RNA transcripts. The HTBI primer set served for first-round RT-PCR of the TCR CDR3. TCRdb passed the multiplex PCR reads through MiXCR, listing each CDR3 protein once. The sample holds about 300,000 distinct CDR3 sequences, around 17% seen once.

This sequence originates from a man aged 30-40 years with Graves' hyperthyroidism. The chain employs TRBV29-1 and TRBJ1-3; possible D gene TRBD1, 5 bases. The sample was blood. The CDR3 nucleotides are TGCAGCGTTGAAGATGACAGCTCTGGAAACACCATATATTTT. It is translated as CSVEDDSSGNTIYF.